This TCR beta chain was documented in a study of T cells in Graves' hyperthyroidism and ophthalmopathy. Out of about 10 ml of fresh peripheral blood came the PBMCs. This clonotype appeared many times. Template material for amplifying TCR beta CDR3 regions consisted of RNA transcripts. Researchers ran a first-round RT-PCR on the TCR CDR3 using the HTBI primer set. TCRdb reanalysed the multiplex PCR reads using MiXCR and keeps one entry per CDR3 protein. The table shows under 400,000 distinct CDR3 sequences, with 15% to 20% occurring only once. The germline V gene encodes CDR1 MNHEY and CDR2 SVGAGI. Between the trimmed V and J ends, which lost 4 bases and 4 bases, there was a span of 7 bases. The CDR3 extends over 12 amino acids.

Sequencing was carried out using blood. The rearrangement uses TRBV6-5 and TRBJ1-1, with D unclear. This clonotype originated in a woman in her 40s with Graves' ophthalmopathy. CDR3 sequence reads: CASSFPGTEAFF. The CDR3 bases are TGTGCCAGCAGTTTTCCGGGCACTGAAGCTTTCTTT.